The entry below describes one TCR beta chain. The entry originates in a study of T cells in lung cancer brain metastases. Sequenced by immunoSEQ multiplex PCR; TCRdb stores in-frame clones only, minus some. The table records fewer than 6,500 clones, 88% of them present only once. V shed 2 bases and J 0 bases; nucleotides not matched to a gene: 7. The CDR3 is 17 residues long. Germline V gene sequence: CDR1 SGHDT, CDR2 YYEEEE. The receptor was isolated from a man aged 70-80 years with non-small cell lung cancer. Sequenced input: tumor tissue from the primary lung tumor. This chain links TRBV5-6 with TRBJ2-1, with 8 bases that match TRBD2. The CDR3 nucleotides read TGTGCCAGCAGCTTCTTAAGCGGGAGCGACTCCTACAATGAGCAGTTCTTC. Translating it yields CASSFLSGSDSYNEQFF. The entire variable domain, with the rest obtained from reference TRBV5-6 and TRBJ2-1, is as follows: DAGVTQSPTHLIKTRGQQVTLRCSPKSGHDTVSWYQQALGQGPQFIFQYYEEEERQRGNFPDRFSGHQFPNYSSELNVNALLLGDSALYLCASSFLSGSDSYNEQFFGPGTRLTVL.